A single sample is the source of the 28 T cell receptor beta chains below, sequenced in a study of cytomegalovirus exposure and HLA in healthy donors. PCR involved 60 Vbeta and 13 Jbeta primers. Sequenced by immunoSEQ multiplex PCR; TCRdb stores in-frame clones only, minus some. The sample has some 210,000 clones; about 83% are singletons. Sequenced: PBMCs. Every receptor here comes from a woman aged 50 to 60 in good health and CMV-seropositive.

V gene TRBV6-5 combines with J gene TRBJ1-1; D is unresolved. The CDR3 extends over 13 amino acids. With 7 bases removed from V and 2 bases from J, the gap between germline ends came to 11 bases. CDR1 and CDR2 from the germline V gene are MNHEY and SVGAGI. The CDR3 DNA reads TGTGCCAGCACTCTCGCAGGTAACACTGAAGCTTTCTTT. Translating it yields CASTLAGNTEAFF.

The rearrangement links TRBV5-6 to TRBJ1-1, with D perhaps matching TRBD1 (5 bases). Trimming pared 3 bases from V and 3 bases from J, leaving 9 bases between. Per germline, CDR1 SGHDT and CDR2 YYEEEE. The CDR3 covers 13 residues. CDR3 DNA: TGTGCCAGCAGCTCGGTGACAGACACTGAAGCTTTCTTT. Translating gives CASSSVTDTEAFF. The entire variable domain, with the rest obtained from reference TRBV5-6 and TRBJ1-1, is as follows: DAGVTQSPTHLIKTRGQQVTLRCSPKSGHDTVSWYQQALGQGPQFIFQYYEEEERQRGNFPDRFSGHQFPNYSSELNVNALLLGDSALYLCASSSVTDTEAFFGQGTRLTVV.

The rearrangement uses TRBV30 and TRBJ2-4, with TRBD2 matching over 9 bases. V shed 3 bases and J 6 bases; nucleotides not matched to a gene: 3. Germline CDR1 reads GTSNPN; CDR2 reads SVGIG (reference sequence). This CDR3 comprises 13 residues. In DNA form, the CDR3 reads TGTGCCTGGAGGGGACTAGCTGGAAACATTCAGTACTTC. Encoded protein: CAWRGLAGNIQYF.

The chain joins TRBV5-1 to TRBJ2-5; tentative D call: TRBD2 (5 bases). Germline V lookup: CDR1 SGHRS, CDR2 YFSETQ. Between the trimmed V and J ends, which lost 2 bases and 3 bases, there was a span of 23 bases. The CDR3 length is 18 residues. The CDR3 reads CASSFLQTFPGNKETQYF. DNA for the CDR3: TGCGCCAGCAGCTTTCTCCAGACTTTTCCGGGGAACAAAGAGACCCAGTACTTC.

The CDR3 DNA is TGCGCCAGCAGCTTGGTTGGGGACAACAATGAGCAGTTCTTC. Protein: CASSLVGDNNEQFF. The chain links TRBV5-1 to TRBJ2-1, with TRBD1 as a possible D gene (6 bases). This CDR3 comprises 14 residues. CDR1 is SGHRS and CDR2 is YFSETQ in the germline V gene. V was clipped by 0 bases and J by 5 bases, with 9 bases between them.

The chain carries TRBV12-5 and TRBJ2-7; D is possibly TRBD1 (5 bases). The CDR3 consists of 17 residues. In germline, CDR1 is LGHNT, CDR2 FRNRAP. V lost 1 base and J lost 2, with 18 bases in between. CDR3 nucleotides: TGTGCTAGTGGTTTGGCAACAAGGGGCTCTGATACCTACGAGCAGTACTTC. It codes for CASGLATRGSDTYEQYF.

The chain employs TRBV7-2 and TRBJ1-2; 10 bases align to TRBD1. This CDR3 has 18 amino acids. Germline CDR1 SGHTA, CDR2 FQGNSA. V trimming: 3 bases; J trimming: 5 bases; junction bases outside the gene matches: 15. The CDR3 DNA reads TGTGCCAGCAGCTTGGGTCCAATTTTAGGGACAGGGGAATATGGCTACACCTTC. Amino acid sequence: CASSLGPILGTGEYGYTF.

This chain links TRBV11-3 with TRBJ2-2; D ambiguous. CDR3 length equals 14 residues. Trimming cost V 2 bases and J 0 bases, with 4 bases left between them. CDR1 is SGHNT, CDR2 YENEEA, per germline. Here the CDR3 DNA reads TGTGCCAGCAGCTTATTCGCGAACACCGGGGAGCTGTTTTTT. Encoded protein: CASSLFANTGELFF. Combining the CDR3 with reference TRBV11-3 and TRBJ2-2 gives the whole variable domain EAGVVQSPRYKIIEKKQPVAFWCNPISGHNTLYWYLQNLGQGPELLIRYENEEAVDDSQLPKDRFSAERLKGVDSTLKIQPAELGDSAVYLCASSLFANTGELFFGEGSRLTVL.

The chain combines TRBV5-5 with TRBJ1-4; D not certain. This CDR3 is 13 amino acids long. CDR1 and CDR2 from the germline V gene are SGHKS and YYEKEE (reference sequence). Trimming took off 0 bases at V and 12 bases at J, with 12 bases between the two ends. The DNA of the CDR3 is TGTGCCAGCAGCTTGGAACGGCCCGCGGAACTGTTTTTT. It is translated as CASSLERPAELFF.

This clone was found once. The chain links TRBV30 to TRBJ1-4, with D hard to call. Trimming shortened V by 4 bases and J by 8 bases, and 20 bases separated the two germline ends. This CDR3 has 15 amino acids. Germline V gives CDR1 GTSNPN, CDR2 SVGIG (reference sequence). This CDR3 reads CAWKVRAGAGEKLFF. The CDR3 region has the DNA TGTGCCTGGAAGGTTCGGGCTGGAGCGGGCGAAAAACTGTTTTTT.

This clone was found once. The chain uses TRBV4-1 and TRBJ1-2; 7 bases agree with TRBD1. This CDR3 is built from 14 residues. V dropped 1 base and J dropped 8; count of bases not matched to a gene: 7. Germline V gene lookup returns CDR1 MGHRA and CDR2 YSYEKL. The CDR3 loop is CASSQGKGAGGYTF. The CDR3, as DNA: TGCGCCAGCAGCCAAGGAAAGGGGGCTGGCGGCTACACCTTC.

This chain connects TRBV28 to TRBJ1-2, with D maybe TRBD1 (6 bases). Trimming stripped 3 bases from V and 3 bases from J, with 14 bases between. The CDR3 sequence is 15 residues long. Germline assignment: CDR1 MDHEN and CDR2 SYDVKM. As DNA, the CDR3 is TGTGCCAGCAGTTTCGGGGGGCTTGAGTACTATGGCTACACCTTC. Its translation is CASSFGGLEYYGYTF.

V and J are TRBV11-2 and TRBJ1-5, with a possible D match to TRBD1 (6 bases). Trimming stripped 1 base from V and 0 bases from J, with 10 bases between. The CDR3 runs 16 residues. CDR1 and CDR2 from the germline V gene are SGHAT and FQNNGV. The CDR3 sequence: CASSLGDTYSNQPQHF. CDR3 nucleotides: TGTGCCAGCAGCTTAGGGGACACCTATAGCAATCAGCCCCAGCATTTT.

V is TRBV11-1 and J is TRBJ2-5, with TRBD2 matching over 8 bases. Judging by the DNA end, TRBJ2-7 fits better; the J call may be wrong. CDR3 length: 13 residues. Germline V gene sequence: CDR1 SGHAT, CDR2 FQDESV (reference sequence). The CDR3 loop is CASSFGRANEQYF. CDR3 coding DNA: TGTGCCAGCAGCTTCGGGAGGGCTAACGAGCAGTACTTC.

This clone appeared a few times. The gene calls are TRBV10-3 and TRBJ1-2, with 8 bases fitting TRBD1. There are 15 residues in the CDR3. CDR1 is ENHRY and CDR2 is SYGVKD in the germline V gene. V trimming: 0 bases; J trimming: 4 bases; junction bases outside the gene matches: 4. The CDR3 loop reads CAISESSTGVYGYTF. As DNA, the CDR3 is TGTGCCATCAGTGAGTCGTCGACAGGGGTCTATGGCTACACCTTC.

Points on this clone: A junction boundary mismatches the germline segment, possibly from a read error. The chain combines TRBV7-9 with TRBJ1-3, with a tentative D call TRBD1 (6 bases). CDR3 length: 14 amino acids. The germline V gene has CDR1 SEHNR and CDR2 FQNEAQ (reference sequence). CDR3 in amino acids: CASSQGFSGNTMYF. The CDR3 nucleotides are TGTGCCAGCAGCCAGGGGTTCTCTGGAAACACCATGTATTTT.

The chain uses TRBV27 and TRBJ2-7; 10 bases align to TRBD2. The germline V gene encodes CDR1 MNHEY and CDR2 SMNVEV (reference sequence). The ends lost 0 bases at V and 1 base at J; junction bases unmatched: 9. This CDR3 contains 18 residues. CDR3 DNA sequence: TGTGCCAGCAGTTTATCCCCCTCTAGCGGGGGCCGATCCTACGAGCAGTACTTC. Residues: CASSLSPSSGGRSYEQYF.

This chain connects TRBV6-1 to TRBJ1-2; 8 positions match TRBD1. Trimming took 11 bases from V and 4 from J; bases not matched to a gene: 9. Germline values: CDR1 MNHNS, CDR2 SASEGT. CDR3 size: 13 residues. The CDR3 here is CASKPGGVYGYTF. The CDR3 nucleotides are TGTGCCTCAAAACCAGGGGGCGTCTATGGCTACACCTTC.

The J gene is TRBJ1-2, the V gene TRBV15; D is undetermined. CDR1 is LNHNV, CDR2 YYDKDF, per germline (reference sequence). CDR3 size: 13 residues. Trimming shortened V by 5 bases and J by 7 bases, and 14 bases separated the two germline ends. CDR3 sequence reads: CATSPWGGPGYTF. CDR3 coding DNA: TGTGCCACCAGCCCGTGGGGAGGGCCTGGCTACACCTTC. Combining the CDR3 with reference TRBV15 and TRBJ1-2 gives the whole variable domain DAMVIQNPRYQVTQFGKPVTLSCSQTLNHNVMYWYQQKSSQAPKLLFHYYDKDFNNEADTPDNFQSRRPNTSFCFLDIRSPGLGDTAMYLCATSPWGGPGYTFGSGTRLTVV.

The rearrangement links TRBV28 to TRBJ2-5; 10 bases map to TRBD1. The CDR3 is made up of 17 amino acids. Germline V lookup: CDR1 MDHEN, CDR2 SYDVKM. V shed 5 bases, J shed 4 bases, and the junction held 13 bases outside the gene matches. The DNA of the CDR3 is TGTGCCAGCAGTATCACCCCCTGGACAGGGGGGGGAGAGACCCAGTACTTC. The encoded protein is CASSITPWTGGGETQYF.

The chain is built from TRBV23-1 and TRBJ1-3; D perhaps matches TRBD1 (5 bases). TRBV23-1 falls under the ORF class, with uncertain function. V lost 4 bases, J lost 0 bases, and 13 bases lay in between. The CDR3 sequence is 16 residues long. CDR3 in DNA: TGCGCCAGCAGTCCTTCGACAGATTTCTCTGGAAACACCATATATTTT. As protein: CASSPSTDFSGNTIYF.

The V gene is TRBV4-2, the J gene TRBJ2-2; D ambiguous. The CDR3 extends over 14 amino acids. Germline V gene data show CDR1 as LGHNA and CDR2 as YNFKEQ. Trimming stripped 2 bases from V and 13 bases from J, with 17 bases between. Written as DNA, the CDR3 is TGTGCCAGCAGCCAATTCGCTGGCCCTGATGGGCTGTTTTTT. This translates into CASSQFAGPDGLFF.

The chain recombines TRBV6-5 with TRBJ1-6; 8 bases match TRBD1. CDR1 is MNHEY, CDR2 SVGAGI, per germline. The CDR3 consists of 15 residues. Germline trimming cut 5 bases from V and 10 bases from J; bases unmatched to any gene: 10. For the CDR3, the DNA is TGTGCCAGCAGTAACTTCAGACAGGGGATCTCACCCCTCCACTTT. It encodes CASSNFRQGISPLHF.

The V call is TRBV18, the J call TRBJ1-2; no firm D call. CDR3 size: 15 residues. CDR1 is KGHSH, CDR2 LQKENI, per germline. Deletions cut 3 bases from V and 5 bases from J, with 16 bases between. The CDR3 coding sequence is TGTGCCAGCTCACCGGGTCCCTCAGGCCGTTATGGCTACACCTTC. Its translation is CASSPGPSGRYGYTF. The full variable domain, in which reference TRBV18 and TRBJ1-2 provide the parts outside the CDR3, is NAGVMQNPRHLVRRRGQEARLRCSPMKGHSHVYWYRQLPEEGLKFMVYLQKENIIDESGMPKERFSAEFPKEGPSILRIQQVVRGDSAAYFCASSPGPSGRYGYTFGSGTRLTVV.

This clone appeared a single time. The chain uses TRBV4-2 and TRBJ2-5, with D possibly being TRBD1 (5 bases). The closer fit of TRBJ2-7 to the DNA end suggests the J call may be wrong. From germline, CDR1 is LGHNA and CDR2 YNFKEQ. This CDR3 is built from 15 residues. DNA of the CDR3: TGTGCCAGCAGAATTGCCCAGGGTACTACCTACGAGCAGTACTTC. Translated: CASRIAQGTTYEQYF.

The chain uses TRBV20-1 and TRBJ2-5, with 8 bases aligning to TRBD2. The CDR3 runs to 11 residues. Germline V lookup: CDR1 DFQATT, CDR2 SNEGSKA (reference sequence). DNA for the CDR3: TGCAGCCGGGGGGGCCGGGAGACCCAGTACTTC. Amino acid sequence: CSRGGRETQYF.

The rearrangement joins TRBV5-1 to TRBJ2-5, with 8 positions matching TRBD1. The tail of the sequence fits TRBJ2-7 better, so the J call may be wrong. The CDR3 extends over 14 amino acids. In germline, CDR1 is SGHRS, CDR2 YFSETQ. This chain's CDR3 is CASSLQGDDYEQYF. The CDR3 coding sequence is TGCGCCAGCAGCTTACAGGGGGACGACTACGAGCAGTACTTC.

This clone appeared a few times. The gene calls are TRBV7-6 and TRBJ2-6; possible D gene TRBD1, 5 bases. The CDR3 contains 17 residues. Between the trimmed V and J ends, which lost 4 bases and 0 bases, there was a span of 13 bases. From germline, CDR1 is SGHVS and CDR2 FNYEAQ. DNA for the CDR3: TGTGCCAGCAGCTACGACAGCTACTTCTCTGGGGCCAACGTCCTGACTTTC. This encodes CASSYDSYFSGANVLTF.